The 13 T cell receptor beta chains reported below all come from one sample, sequenced in a study of monozygotic twins with inflammatory bowel disease (dated by TCRdb to about 2019). Library construction relied on 5' RACE. Sequencing used an Illumina HiSeq 2500. TCRdb reprocessed the reads; each CDR3 protein sequence makes one entry, and DNA is unavailable. The table for this sample lists about 380,000 distinct CDR3 sequences. About 2.5% of the sample rests with the top ten. Sequenced material: blood. The receptors were gathered from a human donor with ulcerative colitis or Crohn's disease, or a healthy co-twin of an affected twin (not recorded which).

CDR3 in amino acids: CAISESAGLVPDEQFF. The rearrangement joins TRBV10-3 to TRBJ2-1; absent DNA, TCRdb's TRBD2 call cannot be checked. Germline-derived CDR1 and CDR2 are ENHRY and SYGVKD. This CDR3 region has 16 residues.

The chain joins TRBV29-1 to TRBJ1-1; checking the TCRdb D call of TRBD1 is not possible without DNA. Per germline, CDR1 SQVTM and CDR2 ANQGSEA. The CDR3 extends over 14 amino acids. The CDR3 loop is CSVAPGGGNTEAFF.

V usage is TRBV5-1 and J usage is TRBJ1-4; TCRdb selects TRBD1, and the lack of DNA leaves this call unchecked. The CDR3 spans 15 residues. Germline V gives CDR1 SGHRS, CDR2 YFSETQ. The CDR3 protein is CASSLGVSTNEKLFF.

V and J are TRBV5-4 and TRBJ1-2. CDR3 length equals 14 residues. The germline CDR1 and CDR2 sequences are SGHNT and YYREEE (reference sequence). CDR3 amino acids: CASSLVAGGYGYTF.

The chain couples TRBV14 to TRBJ1-5. This CDR3 is 12 amino acids long. The V gene's germline CDR1 is SGHDN and CDR2 FVKESK. CDR3 residues: CASSATNQPQHF.

The chain employs TRBV6-2 or TRBV6-3 and TRBJ1-4. CDR1 is MNHEY, CDR2 SVGEGT, per germline. The CDR3 length is 14 residues. CDR3 loop: CASSYVGRDEKLFF.

The chain recombines TRBV27 with TRBJ2-5; TCRdb indicates TRBD2, and absent DNA this call remains unverified. CDR1 and CDR2 from the germline V gene are MNHEY and SMNVEV (reference sequence). CDR3 length: 15 residues. The CDR3 loop reads CASSIGASLVETQYF.

The V gene is TRBV6-1, the J gene TRBJ2-1; checking the TCRdb D call of TRBD2 is not possible without DNA. The CDR3 contains 16 residues. The V gene's germline CDR1 is MNHNS and CDR2 SASEGT. The CDR3 here is CASTPPAGSSYNEQFF.

The gene calls are TRBV7-2 and TRBJ1-4; TCRdb proposes TRBD1, but this gene call is untestable without DNA. The CDR3 contains 13 residues. Germline CDR1 is SGHTA and CDR2 is FQGNSA. This chain's CDR3 is CASSLVSQGKLFF.

CDR3 protein: CASSLRSSLPDTQYF. The V and J genes are TRBV7-2 and TRBJ2-3; TCRdb names TRBD2, which stays unverified in the absence of DNA. The CDR3 consists of 15 residues. CDR1 is SGHTA, CDR2 FQGNSA, per germline.

This rearrangement joins TRBV5-1 to TRBJ2-7; there is no DNA to check the TCRdb D call of TRBD1. Germline V CDR1 and CDR2: SGHRS, YFSETQ. The CDR3 length is 16 residues. The CDR3: CASSQRTPTGSGEQYF.

The chain has TRBV4-1 and TRBJ1-6; TCRdb gives TRBD1 as the D gene, but with no DNA this cannot be confirmed. Germline assignment: CDR1 MGHRA and CDR2 YSYEKL. The CDR3 contains 20 residues. CDR3 region: CASSPAPGGHRGSYNSPLHF.

The J gene is TRBJ1-2, the V gene TRBV20-1. This CDR3 region has 13 residues. CDR1 and CDR2 from the germline V gene are DFQATT and SNEGSKA (reference sequence). The CDR3 sequence: CSARSAGLYGYTF.